This T cell receptor (beta chain) was retrieved from a study of T cells in localized non-small cell lung cancer. Study findings and constraints: In the blood, greater T cell density corresponded to longer overall survival. Since sequencing was restricted to only one region of the tumor, intratumor heterogeneity remains a possibility. Appearance in adjacent lung was seen for a median around 58 of the top 100 tumor clones. Adjacent uninvolved lung tissue had the highest T cell clonality, exceeding tumor.

The method was immunoSEQ multiplex PCR; TCRdb's version includes in-frame clones alone and lacks a portion of them. The table shows 5,500 to 7,000 clones, with approximately 80% occurring only once. As to this clone: Its antigen remains unknown.

The sequence was obtained from a female donor older than 55 with stage II lung adenocarcinoma. This sample comprised peripheral blood mononuclear cells, obtained before any cancer treatment.

CDR3 sequence reads: CASSMGTGRYNEQFF. The CDR3 bases are TGTGCCAGCAGCATGGGGACAGGGAGATACAATGAGCAGTTCTTC. The rearrangement links TRBV7-9 to TRBJ2-1; 9 bases fit TRBD1. V lost 5 bases, J lost 4 bases, and 6 bases stayed unmatched. Germline values: CDR1 SEHNR, CDR2 FQNEAQ (reference sequence). The CDR3 totals 15 residues. The whole variable domain, remainder taken from reference TRBV7-9 and TRBJ2-1, is DTGVSQNPRHKITKRGQNVTFRCDPISEHNRLYWYRQTLGQGPEFLTYFQNEAQLEKSRLLSDRFSAERPKGSFSTLEIQRTEQGDSAMYLCASSMGTGRYNEQFFGPGTRLTVL.